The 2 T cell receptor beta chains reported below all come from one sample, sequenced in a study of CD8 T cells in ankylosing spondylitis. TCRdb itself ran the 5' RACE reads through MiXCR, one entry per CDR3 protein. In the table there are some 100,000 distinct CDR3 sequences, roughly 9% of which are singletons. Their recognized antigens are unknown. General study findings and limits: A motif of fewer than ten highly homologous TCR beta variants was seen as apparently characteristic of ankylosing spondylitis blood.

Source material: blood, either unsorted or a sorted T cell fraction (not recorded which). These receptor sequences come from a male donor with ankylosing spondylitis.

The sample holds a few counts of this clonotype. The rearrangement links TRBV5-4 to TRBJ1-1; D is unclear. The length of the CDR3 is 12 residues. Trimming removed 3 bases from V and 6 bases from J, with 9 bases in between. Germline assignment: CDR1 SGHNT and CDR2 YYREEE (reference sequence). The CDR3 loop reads CASSSGVAEAFF. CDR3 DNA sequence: TGTGCCAGCAGCTCGGGCGTCGCTGAAGCTTTCTTT.

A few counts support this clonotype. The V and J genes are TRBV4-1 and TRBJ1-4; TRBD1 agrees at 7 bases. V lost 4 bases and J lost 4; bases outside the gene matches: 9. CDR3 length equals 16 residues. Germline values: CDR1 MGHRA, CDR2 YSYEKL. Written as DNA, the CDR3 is TGCGCCAGCAGCCGGGCAGGGACAGCCCTTAATGAAAAACTGTTTTTT. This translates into CASSRAGTALNEKLFF.